This record looks at one TCR beta chain sequence and its context. The antigen remains undetermined. The CDR3 is 15 amino acids. CDR1 and CDR2 from the germline V gene are SGHAT and FQDESV (reference sequence). V lost 2 bases and J 1 base, leaving 11 bases between the germline ends. The data stem from a study of T cell responses to AZD1222 COVID-19 vaccine. Study-level points and caveats: CD4 TCRs associated with vaccination spanned spike, dominating at 160-218 and 743-854.

Only in-frame clones appear in the TCRdb table, and some are missing; sequencing was by immunoSEQ multiplex PCR. The table lists 130,000 to 150,000 clones, under 95% of them singletons, with 2.5% to 3% in the top ten. J is TRBJ1-2 and V is TRBV11-1; D possibly corresponds to TRBD1 (6 bases). The TCR originated in an adult in good health. Source: peripheral blood, taken on day 0 of MenACWY control vaccination. The CDR3, as DNA: TGTGCCAGCAGCTTAACCCGACAGGATAACTATGGCTACACCTTC. Its protein is CASSLTRQDNYGYTF.